The 6 T cell receptor beta chains in this list originate from one sample, sequenced in a study of PD-1 blockade in classical Hodgkin lymphoma. Every patient relapsed after autologous stem cell transplantation, and brentuximab vedotin exposure varied. The protocol was immunoSEQ multiplex PCR, while the TCRdb copy is restricted to in-frame clones and leaves out a portion. The sample includes 65,000 to 95,000 clones, approximately 91% seen only once; the top ten take 20% to 25%. The starting material was peripheral blood mononuclear cells (PBMCs), obtained at baseline. These receptors all come from a human donor with classical Hodgkin lymphoma.

For the CDR3, the DNA is TGTGCCAGCAGCTTAGATTATAGGAGCTATGGCTACACCTTC. Residues: CASSLDYRSYGYTF. The chain combines TRBV7-2 with TRBJ1-2; the D is unclear. Trimming removed 1 base from V and 4 bases from J, with 10 bases in between. CDR1 and CDR2 (germline): SGHTA, FQGNSA. There are 14 residues in the CDR3.

This rearrangement joins TRBV19 to TRBJ2-3; D unresolved. CDR3 length equals 16 residues. Trimming shortened V by 3 bases and J by 2 bases, and 15 bases separated the two germline ends. Germline values: CDR1 LNHDA, CDR2 SQIVND (reference sequence). The CDR3 sequence is CASSMGAAFNTDTQYF. The CDR3 DNA is TGTGCCAGTAGTATGGGCGCCGCGTTCAACACAGATACGCAGTATTTT. Together with reference TRBV19 and TRBJ2-3, the CDR3 gives the full variable domain: DGGITQSPKYLFRKEGQNVTLSCEQNLNHDAMYWYRQDPGQGLRLIYYSQIVNDFQKGDIAEGYSVSREKKESFPLTVTSAQKNPTAFYLCASSMGAAFNTDTQYFGPGTRLTVL.

The rearrangement links TRBV4-1 to TRBJ2-7, with D possibly being TRBD2 (6 bases). The V gene lost 0 bases and the J gene lost 5 bases, with 11 bases spanning the gap. This CDR3 has 14 amino acids. The V gene's germline CDR1 is MGHRA and CDR2 YSYEKL. CDR3 sequence (DNA): TGCGCCAGCAGCCAAGATCCCGGGAGTGACGAGCAGTACTTC. It yields the protein CASSQDPGSDEQYF.

The rearrangement uses TRBV5-8 and TRBJ2-1; TRBD1 matches at 7 bases. The J segment lost 10 bases and the V segment lost 4 bases, leaving 11 bases of the junction unmatched. The CDR3 is 14 residues long. Germline values: CDR1 SGHTS, CDR2 YDEGEE. DNA for the CDR3: TGTGCCAGCAGCCTAAGACAGGGATGGTTCGAGCAGTTCTTC. Encoded protein: CASSLRQGWFEQFF. The variable domain in full, with the rest retrieved from reference TRBV5-8 and TRBJ2-1, is EAGVTQSPTHLIKTRGQQATLRCSPISGHTSVYWYQQALGLGLQFLLWYDEGEERNRGNFPPRFSGRQFPNYSSELNVNALELEDSALYLCASSLRQGWFEQFFGPGTRLTVL.

The chain carries TRBV10-2 and TRBJ1-3; D is uncertain. The germline CDR1 and CDR2 sequences are WSHSY and SAAADI. The CDR3 consists of 16 residues. V gave up 4 bases and J gave up 0 bases, with 13 bases separating them. This CDR3 reads CASSVGGYSSGNTIYF. CDR3 nucleotides: TGCGCCAGCAGTGTCGGCGGTTACTCCTCTGGAAACACCATATATTTT.

V is TRBV7-9 and J is TRBJ1-5; D unresolved. This CDR3 spans 15 amino acids. Germline CDR1 and CDR2: SEHNR and FQNEAQ (reference sequence). Trimming removed 1 base from V and 4 bases from J, with 11 bases in between. The CDR3 protein is CASSLGFGENQPQHF. In nucleotides, the CDR3 is TGTGCCAGCAGCTTAGGCTTCGGGGAGAATCAGCCCCAGCATTTT.